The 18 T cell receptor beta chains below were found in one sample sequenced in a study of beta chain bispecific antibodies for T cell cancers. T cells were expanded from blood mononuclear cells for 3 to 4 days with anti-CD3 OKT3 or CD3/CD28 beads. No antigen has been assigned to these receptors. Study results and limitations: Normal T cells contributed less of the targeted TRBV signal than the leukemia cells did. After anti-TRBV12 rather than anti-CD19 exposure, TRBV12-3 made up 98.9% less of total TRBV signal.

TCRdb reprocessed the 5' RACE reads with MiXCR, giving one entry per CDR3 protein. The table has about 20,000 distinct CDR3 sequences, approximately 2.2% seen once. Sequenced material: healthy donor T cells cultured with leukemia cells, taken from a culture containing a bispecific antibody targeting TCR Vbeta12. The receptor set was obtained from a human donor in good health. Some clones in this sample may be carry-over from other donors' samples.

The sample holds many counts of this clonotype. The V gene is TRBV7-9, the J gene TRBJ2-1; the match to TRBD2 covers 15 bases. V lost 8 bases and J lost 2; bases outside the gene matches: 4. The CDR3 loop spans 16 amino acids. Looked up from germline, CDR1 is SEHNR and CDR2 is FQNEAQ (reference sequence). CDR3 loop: CASRTSGGEPYNEQFF. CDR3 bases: TGTGCCAGCCGGACTAGCGGGGGGGAACCCTACAATGAGCAGTTCTTC.

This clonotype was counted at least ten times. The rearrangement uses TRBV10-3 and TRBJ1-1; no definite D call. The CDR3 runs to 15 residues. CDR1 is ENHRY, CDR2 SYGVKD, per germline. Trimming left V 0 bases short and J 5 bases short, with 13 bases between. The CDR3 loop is CAISESIGLSTEAFF. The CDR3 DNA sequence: TGTGCCATCAGTGAGTCGATAGGGCTCTCAACTGAAGCTTTCTTT.

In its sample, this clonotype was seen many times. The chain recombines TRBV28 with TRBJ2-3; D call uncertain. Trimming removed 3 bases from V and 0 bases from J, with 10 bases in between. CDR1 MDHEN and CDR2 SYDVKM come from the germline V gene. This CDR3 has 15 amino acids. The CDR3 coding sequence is TGTGCCAGCAGTTTTACAGTATTAAGCACAGATACGCAGTATTTT. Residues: CASSFTVLSTDTQYF.

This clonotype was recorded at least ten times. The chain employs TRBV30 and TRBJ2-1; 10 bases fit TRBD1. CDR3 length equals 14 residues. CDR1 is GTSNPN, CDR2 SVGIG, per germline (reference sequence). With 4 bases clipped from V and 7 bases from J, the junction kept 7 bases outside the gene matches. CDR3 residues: CAWIMGQGKNEQFF. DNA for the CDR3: TGTGCCTGGATCATGGGACAGGGGAAGAATGAGCAGTTCTTC.

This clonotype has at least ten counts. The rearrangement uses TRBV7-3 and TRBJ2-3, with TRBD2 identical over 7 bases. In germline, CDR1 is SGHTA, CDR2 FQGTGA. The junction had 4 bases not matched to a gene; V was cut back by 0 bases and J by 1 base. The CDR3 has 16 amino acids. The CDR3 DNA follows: TGTGCCAGCAGCTTAACATCTCTAGCGGGCACAGATACGCAGTATTTT. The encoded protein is CASSLTSLAGTDTQYF.

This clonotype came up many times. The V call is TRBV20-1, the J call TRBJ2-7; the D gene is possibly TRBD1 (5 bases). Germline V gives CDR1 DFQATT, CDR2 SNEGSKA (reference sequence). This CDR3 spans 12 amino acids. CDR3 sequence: CSAPGASYEQYF. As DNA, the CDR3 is TGCAGCGCCCCTGGGGCGTCCTACGAGCAGTACTTC.

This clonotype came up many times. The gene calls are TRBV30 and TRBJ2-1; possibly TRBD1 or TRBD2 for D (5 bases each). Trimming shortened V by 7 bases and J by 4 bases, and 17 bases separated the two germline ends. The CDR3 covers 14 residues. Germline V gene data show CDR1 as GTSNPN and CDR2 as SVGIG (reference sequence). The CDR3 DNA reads TGTGCCTTAGCCTGGGGGTCTCCATACAATGAGCAGTTCTTC. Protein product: CALAWGSPYNEQFF.

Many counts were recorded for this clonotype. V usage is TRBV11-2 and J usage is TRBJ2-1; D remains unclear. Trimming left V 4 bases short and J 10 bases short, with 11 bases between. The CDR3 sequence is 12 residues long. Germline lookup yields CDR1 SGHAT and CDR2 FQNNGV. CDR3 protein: CASSSRRGEQFF. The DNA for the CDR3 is TGTGCCAGCAGCTCTAGGAGAGGAGAGCAGTTCTTC.

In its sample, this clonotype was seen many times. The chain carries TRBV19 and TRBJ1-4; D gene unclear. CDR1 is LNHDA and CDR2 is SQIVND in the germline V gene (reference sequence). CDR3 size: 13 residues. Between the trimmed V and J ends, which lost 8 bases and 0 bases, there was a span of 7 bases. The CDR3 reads CASYDATNEKLFF. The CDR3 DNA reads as TGTGCCAGTTATGACGCAACTAATGAAAAACTGTTTTTT.

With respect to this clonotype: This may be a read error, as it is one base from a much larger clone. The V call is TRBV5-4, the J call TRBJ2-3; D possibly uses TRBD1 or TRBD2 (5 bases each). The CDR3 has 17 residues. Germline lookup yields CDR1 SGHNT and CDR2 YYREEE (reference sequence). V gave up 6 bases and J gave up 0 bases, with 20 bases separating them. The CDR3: CASTKGGRVSSTDTQYF. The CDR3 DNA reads TGTGCCAGCACCAAAGGAGGCAGGGTCTCAAGCACAGATACGCAGTATTTT.

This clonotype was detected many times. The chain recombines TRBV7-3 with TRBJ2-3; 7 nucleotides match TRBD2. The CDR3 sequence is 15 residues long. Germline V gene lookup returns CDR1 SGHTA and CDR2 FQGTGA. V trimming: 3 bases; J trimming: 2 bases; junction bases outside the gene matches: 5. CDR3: CASSFSGDPTDTQYF. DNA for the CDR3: TGTGCCAGCAGCTTCAGCGGGGACCCCACAGATACGCAGTATTTT.

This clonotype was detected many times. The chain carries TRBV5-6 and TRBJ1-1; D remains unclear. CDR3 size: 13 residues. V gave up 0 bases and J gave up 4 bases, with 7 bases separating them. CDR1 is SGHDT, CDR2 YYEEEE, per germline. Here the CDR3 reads CASSLGVLTEAFF. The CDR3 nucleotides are TGTGCCAGCAGCTTGGGGGTCCTCACTGAAGCTTTCTTT.

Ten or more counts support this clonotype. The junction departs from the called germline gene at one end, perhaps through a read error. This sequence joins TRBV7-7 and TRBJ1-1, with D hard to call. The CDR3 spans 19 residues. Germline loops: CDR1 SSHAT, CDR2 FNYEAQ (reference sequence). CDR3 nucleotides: TGTGCTAGCAGCCTCAAATGCCCTGGCCCCTTTTCCCCGAACACTGAAGCTTTCTTT. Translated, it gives CASSLKCPGPFSPNTEAFF.

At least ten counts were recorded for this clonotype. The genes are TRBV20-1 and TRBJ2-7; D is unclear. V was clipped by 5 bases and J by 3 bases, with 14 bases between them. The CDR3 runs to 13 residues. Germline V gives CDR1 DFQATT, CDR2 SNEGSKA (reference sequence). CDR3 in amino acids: CSARPMGIYEQYF. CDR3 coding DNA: TGCAGTGCTCGCCCAATGGGAATCTACGAGCAGTACTTC.

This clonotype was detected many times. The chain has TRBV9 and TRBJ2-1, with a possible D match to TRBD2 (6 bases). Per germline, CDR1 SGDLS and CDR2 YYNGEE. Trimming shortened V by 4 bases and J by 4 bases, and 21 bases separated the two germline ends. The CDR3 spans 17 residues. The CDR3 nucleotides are TGTGCCAGCAGCCCCTCCTGGGGGACTTCTCCATACAATGAGCAGTTCTTC. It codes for CASSPSWGTSPYNEQFF.

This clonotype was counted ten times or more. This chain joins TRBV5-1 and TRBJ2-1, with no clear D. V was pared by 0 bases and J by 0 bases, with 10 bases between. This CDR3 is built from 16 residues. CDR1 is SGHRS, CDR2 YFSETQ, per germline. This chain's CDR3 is CASSLVRVGSYNEQFF. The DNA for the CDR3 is TGCGCCAGCAGCTTGGTAAGGGTCGGCTCCTACAATGAGCAGTTCTTC.

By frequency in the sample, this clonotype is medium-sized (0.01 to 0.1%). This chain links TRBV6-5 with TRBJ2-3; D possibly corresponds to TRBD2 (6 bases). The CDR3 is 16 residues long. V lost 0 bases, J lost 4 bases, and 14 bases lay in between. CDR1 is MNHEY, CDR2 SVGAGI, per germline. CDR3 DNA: TGTGCCAGCAGTTACTCTGAGGCGGCGGGGTCAGATACGCAGTATTTT. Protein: CASSYSEAAGSDTQYF.

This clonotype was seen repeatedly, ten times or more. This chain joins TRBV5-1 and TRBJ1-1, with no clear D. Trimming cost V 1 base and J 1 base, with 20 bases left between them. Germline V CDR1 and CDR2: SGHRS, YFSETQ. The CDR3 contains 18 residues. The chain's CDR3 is CASSLTARVVGRNTEAFF. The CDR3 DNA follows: TGCGCCAGCAGCTTGACCGCCCGCGTCGTAGGGAGGAACACTGAAGCTTTCTTT.